The 29 T cell receptor beta chains given below trace back to one sample, sequenced in a study of monozygotic twins with inflammatory bowel disease. TCRdb reprocessed the 5' RACE reads and reports one entry per CDR3 protein, with no DNA. The sample holds some 160,000 distinct CDR3 sequences. The specimen was blood. The receptors stem from a human donor with ulcerative colitis or Crohn's disease, or a healthy co-twin of an affected twin (not recorded which).

V is TRBV28 and J is TRBJ2-5; TCRdb calls TRBD1, which cannot be checked without DNA. Per germline, CDR1 MDHEN and CDR2 SYDVKM. The CDR3 extends over 15 amino acids. The CDR3 sequence: CASSLGGQNQETQYF.

This chain uses TRBV3-1 with TRBJ1-2. The CDR3 covers 14 residues. Germline CDR1 and CDR2: LGHDT and YNNKEL (reference sequence). CDR3 protein: CASSPLPGGDGYTF.

This chain uses TRBV5-1 with TRBJ2-7; TCRdb lists TRBD1, though no DNA is available to test this call. In germline, CDR1 is SGHRS, CDR2 YFSETQ. The CDR3 runs 12 residues. CDR3 in amino acids: CASSRRGDEQYF. Variable domain in full (rest from reference TRBV5-1 and TRBJ2-7): KAGVTQTPRYLIKTRGQQVTLSCSPISGHRSVSWYQQTPGQGLQFLFEYFSETQRNKGNFPGRFSGRQFSNSRSEMNVSTLELGDSALYLCASSRRGDEQYFGPGTRLTVT.

The chain's CDR3 is CSVEPGAEFNFNEQFF. This chain joins TRBV29-1 and TRBJ2-1; lacking DNA, the TRBD1 call made by TCRdb goes unchecked. The CDR3 loop spans 16 amino acids. Germline V gene lookup returns CDR1 SQVTM and CDR2 ANQGSEA.

This chain links TRBV27 with TRBJ1-5. The CDR3 loop spans 14 amino acids. CDR1 is MNHEY and CDR2 is SMNVEV in the germline V gene (reference sequence). CDR3 in amino acids: CASSLSDSDQPQHF.

V and J are TRBV7-2 and TRBJ1-2. Germline lookup yields CDR1 SGHTA and CDR2 FQGNSA. The CDR3 has 12 residues. Here the CDR3 reads CASSFGYYGYTF.

The rearrangement uses TRBV5-1 and TRBJ2-5; TCRdb calls TRBD2, which cannot be checked without DNA. Per germline, CDR1 SGHRS and CDR2 YFSETQ. The CDR3 has 15 residues. The CDR3 spells CASSLAPSGRETQYF.

The chain employs TRBV28 and TRBJ2-7; TCRdb's D gene call, TRBD1, goes unchecked for lack of DNA. From germline, CDR1 is MDHEN and CDR2 SYDVKM. The CDR3 is 14 amino acids. The CDR3 protein is CASRMDRGNYEQYF.

The V and J genes are TRBV5-6 and TRBJ2-7; there is no DNA to check the TCRdb D call of TRBD1. CDR1 and CDR2 (germline): SGHDT, YYEEEE. The CDR3 is made up of 17 amino acids. The CDR3 loop is CASSSNRGPNLLDEQYF.

The chain carries TRBV12-3 or TRBV12-4 and TRBJ1-5; the D call of TRBD1 rests on TCRdb alone, since no DNA is present to check it. The length of the CDR3 is 14 residues. This chain's CDR3 is CASSPGQLNQPQHF.

The rearrangement joins TRBV5-1 to TRBJ2-3; with no DNA, the TCRdb D assignment of TRBD2 cannot be verified. Germline-derived CDR1 and CDR2 are SGHRS and YFSETQ. The length of the CDR3 is 17 residues. CDR3 amino acids: CASSPPGLAGSTDTQYF.

The chain has TRBV4-2 and TRBJ2-3. The germline gives CDR1 LGHNA, CDR2 YNFKEQ. The length of the CDR3 is 16 residues. The CDR3: CDSSATVAARTDTQYF.

The rearrangement joins TRBV25-1 to TRBJ2-2; absent DNA, TCRdb's TRBD1 call cannot be checked. The CDR3 is made up of 14 amino acids. Germline V lookup: CDR1 MGHDK, CDR2 SYGVNS. The CDR3 is CASSEYTTGGELFF.

The J gene is TRBJ1-6, the V gene TRBV19; TCRdb indicates TRBD1, and absent DNA this call remains unverified. Germline assignment: CDR1 LNHDA and CDR2 SQIVND (reference sequence). The CDR3 length is 14 residues. CDR3 loop: CATTAGTGGSPLHF.

The chain recombines TRBV18 with TRBJ1-2; the D gene TCRdb calls, TRBD1, cannot be checked with no DNA. CDR1 is KGHSH, CDR2 LQKENI, per germline. CDR3 length: 14 residues. CDR3 region: CASSPPSGTSGHTF.

This chain joins TRBV11-2 and TRBJ2-1. CDR3 size: 15 residues. Per germline, CDR1 SGHAT and CDR2 FQNNGV. The CDR3 is CASSLEGPMGNEQFF.

The rearrangement links TRBV29-1 to TRBJ1-2; as DNA is missing, the TRBD1 call by TCRdb cannot be tested. Germline V gene data show CDR1 as SQVTM and CDR2 as ANQGSEA. The CDR3 length is 12 residues. The CDR3 reads CSVGVGGYGYTF. The entire variable domain, with the rest obtained from reference TRBV29-1 and TRBJ1-2, is as follows: SAVISQKPSRDICQRGTSLTIQCQVDSQVTMMFWYRQQPGQSLTLIATANQGSEATYESGFVIDKFPISRPNLTFSTLTVSNMSPEDSSIYLCSVGVGGYGYTFGSGTRLTVV.

This chain links TRBV7-2 with TRBJ2-3; the TCRdb call, TRBD2, lacks DNA for checking. Germline V lookup: CDR1 SGHTA, CDR2 FQGNSA. The CDR3 loop spans 16 amino acids. The CDR3 region is CASSLRGLAGGNTQYF.

The chain employs TRBV24-1 and TRBJ1-1. CDR3 length: 13 amino acids. Germline V gene lookup returns CDR1 KGHDR and CDR2 SFDVKD. The CDR3 is CATSDRAGLGAFF.

The J gene is TRBJ2-2, the V gene TRBV14. This CDR3 is built from 13 residues. Germline V CDR1 and CDR2: SGHDN, FVKESK. The CDR3 region is CASSQVDPGELFF.

V is TRBV20-1 and J is TRBJ2-1; no DNA is available, so the TRBD2 call from TCRdb remains unchecked. The CDR3 consists of 18 residues. Germline lookup yields CDR1 DFQATT and CDR2 SNEGSKA (reference sequence). CDR3 sequence: CSARFPAGGPGSYNEQFF.

The V gene is TRBV12-3 or TRBV12-4, the J gene TRBJ2-7; TCRdb's D gene call, TRBD1, goes unchecked for lack of DNA. The CDR3 has 14 amino acids. The CDR3 spells CASSFGDRAAEQYF.

The chain uses TRBV12-3 or TRBV12-4 and TRBJ2-3. The CDR3 contains 12 residues. The chain's CDR3 is CASSFGTDTQYF.

J is TRBJ2-1 and V is TRBV5-1; TCRdb gives TRBD1 as the D gene, but with no DNA this cannot be confirmed. The germline V gene encodes CDR1 SGHRS and CDR2 YFSETQ. This CDR3 contains 15 residues. The CDR3 is CASSLGVQGKNEQFF.

V and J are TRBV29-1 and TRBJ1-2; TCRdb returns TRBD1, unconfirmable since there is no DNA. The CDR3 totals 13 residues. Germline-derived CDR1 and CDR2 are SQVTM and ANQGSEA. The chain's CDR3 is CSTGTGSNYGYTF.

The chain employs TRBV10-3 and TRBJ2-2; TCRdb's D call of TRBD2 is untestable without DNA. Germline V gives CDR1 ENHRY, CDR2 SYGVKD. The CDR3 length is 17 residues. CDR3 in amino acids: CAISEGLAGLNTGELFF.

The J gene is TRBJ1-1, the V gene TRBV29-1; TCRdb calls TRBD1, which cannot be checked without DNA. Germline V gives CDR1 SQVTM, CDR2 ANQGSEA. The CDR3 length is 12 residues. The CDR3 here is CSVSQGGTEAFF.

This chain uses TRBV14 with TRBJ1-1. Per germline, CDR1 SGHDN and CDR2 FVKESK. The CDR3 totals 14 residues. The CDR3: CASSQWQKNTEAFF. Combining the CDR3 with reference TRBV14 and TRBJ1-1 gives the whole variable domain EAGVTQFPSHSVIEKGQTVTLRCDPISGHDNLYWYRRVMGKEIKFLLHFVKESKQDESGMPNNRFLAERTGGTYSTLKVQPAELEDSGVYFCASSQWQKNTEAFFGQGTRLTVV.

This chain links TRBV7-9 with TRBJ1-1. The germline V gene has CDR1 SEHNR and CDR2 FQNEAQ (reference sequence). CDR3 length equals 12 residues. The CDR3 region is CASRRTNTEAFF.